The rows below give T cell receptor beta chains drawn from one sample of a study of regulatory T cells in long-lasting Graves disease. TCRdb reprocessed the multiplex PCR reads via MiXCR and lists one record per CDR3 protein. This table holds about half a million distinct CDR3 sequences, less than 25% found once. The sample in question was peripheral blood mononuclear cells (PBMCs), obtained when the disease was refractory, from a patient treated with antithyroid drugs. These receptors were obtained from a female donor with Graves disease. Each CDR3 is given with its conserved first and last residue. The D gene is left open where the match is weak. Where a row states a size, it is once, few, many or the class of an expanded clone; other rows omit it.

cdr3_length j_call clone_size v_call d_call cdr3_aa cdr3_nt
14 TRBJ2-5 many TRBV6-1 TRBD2 CASSPGLETETQYF TGTGCCAGCAGCCCAGGACTAGAAACCGAGACCCAGTACTTC
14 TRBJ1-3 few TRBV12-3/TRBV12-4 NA CASSPHTGSATIYF TGTGCCAGCAGTCCCCACACGGGTTCAGCCACCATATATTTT
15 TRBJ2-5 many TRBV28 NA CASSFRGEYRGTQYF TGTGCCAGCAGTTTCCGAGGGGAATACCGAGGGACCCAGTACTTC
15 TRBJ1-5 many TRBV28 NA CASSPPRRGNQPQHF TGTGCCAGCAGTCCCCCCCGTAGGGGCAATCAGCCCCAGCATTTT
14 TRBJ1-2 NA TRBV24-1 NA CASSLTRANYGYTF TGTGCCAGCAGTTTGACCAGAGCTAACTATGGCTACACCTTC
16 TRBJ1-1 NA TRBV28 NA CASSQDVRGMNTEAFF TGTGCCAGCAGCCAAGATGTACGGGGCATGAACACTGAAGCTTTCTTT
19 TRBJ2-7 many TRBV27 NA CATRQGSAPSAESPYEQYF TGTGCCACACGGCAGGGATCAGCACCTTCTGCCGAATCCCCCTACGAGCAGTACTTC
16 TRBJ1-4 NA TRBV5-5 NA CASSLGREGKREKLFF TGTGCCAGCAGCTTGGGGCGGGAAGGGAAAAGGGAAAAACTGTTTTTT
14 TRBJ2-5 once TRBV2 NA CASSSTQTQETQYF TGTGCCAGCAGCTCAACCCAGACACAAGAGACCCAGTACTTC
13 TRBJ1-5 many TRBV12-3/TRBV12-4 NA CASTQVSGQPQHF TGTGCCAGCACCCAAGTATCCGGCCAGCCCCAGCATTTT
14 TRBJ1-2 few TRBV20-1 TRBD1 CSARDLQGAYGYTF TGCAGTGCTAGAGATCTTCAGGGGGCCTATGGCTACACCTTC
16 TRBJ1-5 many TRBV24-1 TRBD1 CATSDHRGPSNQPQHF TGTGCCACCAGTGACCACAGGGGGCCGAGCAATCAGCCCCAGCATTTT
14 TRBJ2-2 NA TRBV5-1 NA CASSFNGGTGELFF TGCGCCAGCAGCTTTAATGGGGGGACCGGGGAGCTGTTTTTT
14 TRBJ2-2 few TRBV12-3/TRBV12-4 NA CASRPVGNTGELFF TGTGCCAGCAGGCCTGTGGGGAACACCGGGGAGCTGTTTTTT
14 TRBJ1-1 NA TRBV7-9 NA CASSPLWGNTEAFF TGTGCCAGCAGCCCCCTCTGGGGGAACACTGAAGCTTTCTTT
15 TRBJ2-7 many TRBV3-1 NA CASSQGHPMLYEQYF TGTGCCAGCAGCCAAGGGCACCCAATGCTTTACGAGCAGTACTTC
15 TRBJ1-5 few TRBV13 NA CASSQVGRTNGTQHF TGTGCCAGCAGCCAAGTGGGACGCACTAACGGGACCCAGCATTTT
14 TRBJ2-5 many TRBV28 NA CASSLTPSGETQYF TGTGCCAGCAGTTTGACCCCCTCGGGAGAGACCCAGTACTTC
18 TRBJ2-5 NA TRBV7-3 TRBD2 CASSSGLAGGPRIETQYF TGTGCCAGCAGCTCCGGACTAGCGGGGGGCCCACGCATTGAGACCCAGTACTTC
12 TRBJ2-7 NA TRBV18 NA CASSASPYEQYF TGTGCCAGCTCAGCCTCCCCCTACGAGCAGTACTTC
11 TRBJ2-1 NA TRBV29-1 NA CSPGAGNEQFF TGCAGCCCAGGGGCGGGCAATGAGCAGTTCTTC
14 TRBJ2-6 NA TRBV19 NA CATQAGFGANVLTF TGTGCCACCCAGGCGGGGTTTGGGGCCAACGTCCTGACTTTC
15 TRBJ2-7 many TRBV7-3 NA CASSFQPGHAYEQYF TGTGCCAGCAGCTTTCAGCCTGGACACGCGTACGAGCAGTACTTC
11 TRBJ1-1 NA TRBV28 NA CASRRGPEAFF TGTGCCAGCAGGAGGGGCCCTGAAGCTTTCTTT
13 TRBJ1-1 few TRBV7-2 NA CASSLNSPTEAFF TGTGCCAGCAGCTTGAACAGCCCCACTGAAGCTTTCTTT
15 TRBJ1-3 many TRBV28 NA CASSLGQFSGNTIYF TGTGCCAGCAGTTTAGGACAGTTCTCTGGAAACACCATATATTTT
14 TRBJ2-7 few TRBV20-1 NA CSAPWERSSYEQYF TGCAGTGCCCCATGGGAGAGAAGCTCCTACGAGCAGTACTTC
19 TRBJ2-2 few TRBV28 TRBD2 CASSSLGLAGVGNTGELFF TGTGCCAGCAGTTCCCTGGGACTAGCGGGAGTAGGAAACACCGGGGAGCTGTTTTTT
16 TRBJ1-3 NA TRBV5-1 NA CASSMSSVGSGNTIYF TGCGCCAGCAGCATGAGTTCTGTGGGCTCTGGAAACACCATATATTTT
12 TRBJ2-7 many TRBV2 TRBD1 CAGSGQSFEQYF TGTGCCGGATCGGGACAGTCCTTCGAGCAGTACTTC
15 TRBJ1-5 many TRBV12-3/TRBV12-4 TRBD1 CASSRGQGIGQPQHF TGTGCCAGCAGCCGGGGACAGGGGATCGGTCAGCCCCAGCATTTT
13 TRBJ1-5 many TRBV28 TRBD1 CASSAQGAQPQHF TGTGCCAGCAGTGCGCAGGGGGCCCAGCCCCAGCATTTT
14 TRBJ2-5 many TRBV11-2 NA CASSFPRSQETQYF TGTGCCAGCAGCTTCCCCCGGAGTCAAGAGACCCAGTACTTC
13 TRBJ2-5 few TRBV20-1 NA CSASGGAAETQYF TGCAGTGCTAGCGGCGGGGCGGCCGAGACCCAGTACTTC
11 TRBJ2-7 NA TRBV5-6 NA CASSLGDWQYF TGTGCCAGCAGCTTGGGAGACTGGCAGTACTTC
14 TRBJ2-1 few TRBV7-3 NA CASSLTGGLDEQFF TGTGCCAGCAGCTTAACGGGGGGCTTAGACGAGCAGTTCTTC
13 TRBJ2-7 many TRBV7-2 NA CASSNPGPHEQYF TGTGCCAGCAGTAACCCCGGGCCCCACGAGCAGTACTTC
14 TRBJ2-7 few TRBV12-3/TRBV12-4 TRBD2 CASRRGLAGVEQYF TGTGCCAGCAGGCGGGGGCTAGCGGGAGTCGAGCAGTACTTC
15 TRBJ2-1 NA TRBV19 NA CASTPDLFSYNEQFF TGTGCCAGTACCCCAGACTTGTTCTCCTACAATGAGCAGTTCTTC
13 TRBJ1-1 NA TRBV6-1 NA CASSQVLGTEAFF TGTGCCAGCAGTCAGGTGTTGGGCACTGAAGCTTTCTTT
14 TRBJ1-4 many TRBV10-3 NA CAISGGGVEEKLFF TGTGCCATCTCAGGTGGCGGGGTTGAGGAAAAACTGTTTTTT
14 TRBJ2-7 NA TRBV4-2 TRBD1 CASRTTGTGAEQYF TGTGCCAGTCGAACTACCGGGACAGGGGCCGAGCAGTACTTC
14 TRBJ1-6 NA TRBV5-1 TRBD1 CASSFRGSGSPLHF TGCGCCAGCAGCTTCAGGGGGTCGGGTTCACCCCTCCACTTT
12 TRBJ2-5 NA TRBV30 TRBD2 CAWGTGGGTQYF TGTGCCTGGGGGACTGGCGGGGGGACCCAGTACTTC
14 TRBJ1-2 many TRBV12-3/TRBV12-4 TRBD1 CASSFGTGEVGYTF TGTGCCAGCAGTTTCGGGACAGGGGAGGTTGGCTACACCTTC
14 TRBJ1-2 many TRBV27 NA CASSPRGGNYGYTF TGTGCCAGCTCCCCGAGGGGGGGGAACTATGGCTACACCTTC
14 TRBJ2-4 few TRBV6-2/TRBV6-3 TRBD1 CASSSPGQGGIQYF TGTGCCAGCAGTTCTCCGGGACAGGGGGGCATTCAGTACTTC
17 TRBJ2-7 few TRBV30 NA CAWSSALGASKPYEQYF TGTGCCTGGAGTTCCGCGTTGGGGGCAAGTAAGCCCTACGAGCAGTACTTC
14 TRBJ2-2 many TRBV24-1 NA CATSSGWATGELFF TGTGCCACCTCCTCAGGGTGGGCCACCGGGGAGCTGTTTTTT
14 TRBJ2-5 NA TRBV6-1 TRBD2 CASKPGGGRETQYF TGTGCCAGCAAACCCGGGGGGGGCAGAGAGACCCAGTACTTC